These 11 T cell receptor beta chains share one sample of origin, sequenced in a study of T cells after yellow fever vaccination. Via MiXCR, TCRdb re-called the 5' RACE reads, giving one row per CDR3 protein. This sample yields around 250,000 distinct CDR3 sequences, of which 6.9% are seen a single time; about 0.85% belongs to the top ten. Sample: CD4+ T cells sorted from PBMCs, taken 15 days after the yellow fever booster vaccination. These receptors originate from a man aged 25-40 years who received the YFV17D yellow fever vaccine.

The sample holds many counts of this clonotype. The chain couples TRBV28 to TRBJ2-1; D uncertain. V lost 5 bases and J lost 7, with 3 bases in between. The CDR3 runs to 10 residues. CDR1 and CDR2 from the germline V gene are MDHEN and SYDVKM. CDR3 residues: CASSQNEQFF. The DNA for the CDR3 is TGTGCCAGCAGTCAAAATGAGCAGTTCTTC.

This clonotype was counted a few times. The rearrangement joins TRBV11-2 to TRBJ2-7; 11 bases map to TRBD2. J gave up 4 bases and V 1 base, and 3 bases lay outside the gene matches. The germline V gene has CDR1 SGHAT and CDR2 FQNNGV. The CDR3 runs 15 residues. The CDR3 is CASSLALAGVYEQYF. CDR3 nucleotide sequence: TGTGCCAGCAGCTTAGCACTAGCGGGAGTTTACGAGCAGTACTTC.

Only a few counts were recorded for this clonotype. V and J are TRBV12-3 or TRBV12-4 and TRBJ2-7, with 10 bases aligning to TRBD2. The CDR3 length is 15 residues. V gave up 3 bases and J gave up 3 bases; unmatched junction bases: 5. DNA of the CDR3: TGTGCCAGCAGTTTTAGGGCTAGCGGGAGCTACGAGCAGTACTTC. It specifies CASSFRASGSYEQYF.

This clonotype was detected many times. The chain is built from TRBV3-1 and TRBJ2-2, with no clear D. This CDR3 is 12 amino acids long. The ends were cut back, 1 base at V and 7 bases at J, with 4 bases in the middle. The germline gives CDR1 LGHDT, CDR2 YNNKEL (reference sequence). CDR3 sequence (DNA): TGTGCCAGCAGCCAAGTTTTCGGGGAGCTGTTTTTT. This codes for CASSQVFGELFF.

The CDR3 coding sequence is TGCGCCAGTTTCCTTACAGGAGCCACCGAGCAGTTCTTC. Residues: CASFLTGATEQFF. The rearrangement links TRBV5-1 to TRBJ2-1; TRBD1 is a possible D gene (5 bases). CDR3 length: 13 residues. Trimming took 8 bases from V and 10 from J, leaving 19 bases between them. The germline CDR1 and CDR2 sequences are SGHRS and YFSETQ.

This clonotype was observed a handful of times. The chain is built from TRBV1 and TRBJ2-6. TRBV1 is recorded as a pseudogene. The CDR3 consists of 16 residues. Here the CDR3 reads CTSSRRTSSGANVLTF. The CDR3 coding sequence is TGCACCAGCAGCCGACGTACGAGCTCTGGGGCCAACGTCCTGACTTTC.

This chain connects TRBV6-1 to TRBJ1-1; D not resolved. The CDR3 is 15 residues long. Trimming cost V 4 bases and J 0 bases, with 12 bases left between them. CDR1 is MNHNS, CDR2 SASEGT, per germline. DNA for the CDR3: TGTGCCAGCAGTGTTTTGATTCAGATGAACACTGAAGCTTTCTTT. The encoded protein is CASSVLIQMNTEAFF.

CDR3 nucleotide sequence: TGTGCCAGCAGTTTATGGGGGGCGGAGACCCAGTACTTC. Translation: CASSLWGAETQYF. The chain recombines TRBV12-3 or TRBV12-4 with TRBJ2-5; D possibly uses TRBD1 or TRBD2 (6 bases each). The CDR3 length is 13 residues. V was trimmed by 2 bases and J by 5 bases, leaving 9 bases between them.

This clonotype was counted only a few times. The CDR3 nucleotides read TGTGCCAGCAGTCAGGGACTAGCGGTACACAATGAGCAGTTCTTC. The encoded protein is CASSQGLAVHNEQFF. The chain links TRBV2 to TRBJ2-1, with 11 positions matching TRBD2. Looked up from germline, CDR1 is SNHLY and CDR2 is FYNNEI. The V gene end was trimmed by 5 bases and the J gene end by 5 bases; junction bases not matched to a gene: 5. The CDR3 loop spans 15 amino acids. Drawing the rest from reference TRBV2 and TRBJ2-1, the complete variable domain is EPEVTQTPSHQVTQMGQEVILRCVPISNHLYFYWYRQILGQKVEFLVSFYNNEISEKSEIFDDQFSVERPDGSNFTLKIRSTKLEDSAMYFCASSQGLAVHNEQFFGPGTRLTVL.

This clonotype occurred many times. This sequence joins TRBV6-5 and TRBJ1-2; perhaps TRBD1 as D (6 bases). This CDR3 comprises 13 residues. With 6 bases removed from V and 8 bases from J, the gap between germline ends came to 16 bases. Germline values: CDR1 MNHEY, CDR2 SVGAGI. Written as DNA, the CDR3 is TGTGCCAGCAGCGGACAGTCCTATGGAGGCTACACCTTC. Encoded protein: CASSGQSYGGYTF.

The chain carries TRBV29-1 and TRBJ2-3; 8 positions agree with TRBD1. V dropped 6 bases and J dropped 3; count of bases not matched to a gene: 8. There are 14 residues in the CDR3. The germline V gene has CDR1 SQVTM and CDR2 ANQGSEA. CDR3 nucleotides: TGCAGCGTCGATGGACAGGGTGGGACAGATACGCAGTATTTT. Amino acids: CSVDGQGGTDTQYF.